The rows below give T cell receptor beta chains drawn from one sample of a study of blood T cell repertoires in COVID-19. TCRdb's copy holds only in-frame clones and misses some; the assay was immunoSEQ multiplex PCR. The sample has tens of thousands of clones, about 88% seen once. The sample consisted of PBMCs or T cells enriched from blood (not recorded which). The receptor set was obtained from a woman between 50 and 59 years old who had recovered from COVID-19. CDR3s include the opening cysteine and the closing phenylalanine or tryptophan. D genes are given only for firm matches. Size is omitted from some rows. Given values are once, few, many or a class for expanded clones.

J gene	V gene	clone size	D gene	CDR3 protein	CDR3 DNA
TRBJ2-1	TRBV19	-	TRBD2	CASRETSGTYNEQFF	TGTGCCAGTCGCGAAACTAGCGGCACTTACAATGAGCAGTTCTTC
TRBJ1-4	TRBV5-1	once	TRBD1	CASSLQGAHEKLFF	TGCGCCAGCAGCTTACAGGGGGCGCATGAAAAACTGTTTTTT
TRBJ1-3	TRBV6-9	-	TRBD1	CASRPKRGRNTIYF	TGTGCCAGCCGTCCCAAGAGGGGGCGAAACACCATATATTTT
TRBJ2-3	TRBV28	-	TRBD2	CASSFQAGGIDTQYF	TGTGCCAGCAGTTTTCAAGCGGGAGGGATAGATACGCAGTATTTT
TRBJ2-5	TRBV18	few	-	CASSPSAGKRQETQYF	TGTGCCAGCTCACCAAGTGCGGGGAAGCGACAAGAGACCCAGTACTTC
TRBJ1-2	TRBV4-1	-	-	CASSQGGYRDDPANYGYTF	TGCGCCAGCAGCCAAGGGGGCTACAGGGACGACCCAGCTAACTATGGCTACACCTTC
TRBJ2-3	TRBV18	-	TRBD2	CASSPSRTSGSNRERTDTQYF	TGTGCCAGCTCACCAAGTCGGACTAGCGGGAGTAACCGAGAGCGCACAGATACGCAGTATTTT
TRBJ1-4	TRBV7-2	-	TRBD1	CASSSTGAPIEKLFF	TGTGCCAGCAGCTCGACAGGGGCCCCTATCGAAAAACTGTTTTTT
TRBJ2-7	TRBV4-3	-	-	CASSQDLRGFPPYEQYF	TGCGCCAGCAGCCAAGATCTGAGAGGGTTCCCTCCCTACGAGCAGTACTTC
TRBJ1-2	TRBV28	-	TRBD1	CASRRQGFSIGYTF	TGTGCCAGCAGGAGACAGGGATTTTCGATAGGCTACACCTTC
TRBJ1-4	TRBV30	-	-	CAWSVLREKLFF	TGTGCCTGGAGTGTACTTAGAGAAAAACTGTTTTTT
TRBJ1-5	TRBV4-1	-	-	CASSQAPGNQPQHF	TGCGCCAGCAGCCAAGCACCGGGGAATCAGCCCCAGCATTTT
TRBJ2-2	TRBV7-6	-	TRBD2	CASSRKTSGGTGELFF	TGTGCCAGCAGCCGGAAGACTAGCGGGGGGACCGGGGAGCTGTTTTTT
TRBJ1-5	TRBV4-1	-	-	CASSAQSHSNQPQHF	TGCGCCAGCAGTGCACAGAGTCATAGCAATCAGCCCCAGCATTTT
TRBJ2-1	TRBV29-1	-	TRBD1	CSVADRGRVFFRENNEQFF	TGCAGCGTTGCGGACAGGGGGCGAGTATTTTTTAGGGAAAACAATGAGCAGTTCTTC
TRBJ2-5	TRBV15	-	-	CATSRAAGFVSAETQYF	TGTGCCACCAGCAGAGCTGCAGGGTTCGTGAGTGCAGAGACCCAGTACTTC
TRBJ1-4	TRBV3-1/TRBV3-2	-	TRBD1	CASSYGTGGSKLFF	TGTGCCAGCAGTTATGGGACAGGGGGTAGTAAACTGTTTTTT
TRBJ1-2	TRBV7-2	-	TRBD1	CASRSPGQGFYNYGYTF	TGTGCCAGCAGGAGCCCGGGACAGGGCTTTTATAACTATGGCTACACCTTC
TRBJ2-1	TRBV5-1	-	-	CASSLAQKYNEQFF	TGCGCCAGCAGCTTGGCCCAGAAATACAATGAGCAGTTCTTC
TRBJ1-6	TRBV5-1	-	TRBD1	CASSLGDRGGSYNSPLHF	TGCGCCAGCAGCTTGGGGGACAGGGGCGGCTCCTATAATTCACCCCTCCACTTT
TRBJ1-2	TRBV24-1	few	TRBD1	CATSARQGAYGYTF	TGTGCCACCAGTGCCCGACAGGGGGCCTATGGCTACACCTTC
TRBJ1-4	TRBV18	-	-	CASSPSRAEKLFF	TGTGCCAGCTCACCCTCGCGCGCAGAAAAACTGTTTTTT
TRBJ1-4	TRBV14	-	-	CASSQTSTSGRLFF	TGTGCCAGCAGCCAGACCTCAACCAGCGGTAGACTGTTTTTT
TRBJ2-5	TRBV19	-	-	CASSLSRGQETQYF	TGTGCCAGTAGTCTGTCCAGGGGCCAAGAGACCCAGTACTTC
TRBJ1-5	TRBV7-9	-	-	CASSSDRSGSNQPQHF	TGTGCCAGCAGCTCCGACAGATCGGGTTCCAATCAGCCCCAGCATTTT
TRBJ2-7	TRBV7-2	-	-	CASSYASAGQYEQYF	TGTGCCAGCAGCTACGCCTCGGCGGGGCAATACGAGCAGTACTTC
TRBJ1-4	TRBV9	-	TRBD1	CASSPYGQGGEKLFF	TGTGCCAGCAGCCCATACGGACAGGGCGGTGAAAAACTGTTTTTT
TRBJ2-1	TRBV14	-	TRBD2	CASSPGLAGGSRAYNEQFF	TGTGCCAGCAGCCCGGGACTAGCGGGAGGTTCGCGGGCCTACAATGAGCAGTTCTTC
TRBJ1-1	TRBV6-1	-	-	CASSEVQGNTEAFF	TGTGCCAGCAGTGAAGTACAGGGAAACACTGAAGCTTTCTTT